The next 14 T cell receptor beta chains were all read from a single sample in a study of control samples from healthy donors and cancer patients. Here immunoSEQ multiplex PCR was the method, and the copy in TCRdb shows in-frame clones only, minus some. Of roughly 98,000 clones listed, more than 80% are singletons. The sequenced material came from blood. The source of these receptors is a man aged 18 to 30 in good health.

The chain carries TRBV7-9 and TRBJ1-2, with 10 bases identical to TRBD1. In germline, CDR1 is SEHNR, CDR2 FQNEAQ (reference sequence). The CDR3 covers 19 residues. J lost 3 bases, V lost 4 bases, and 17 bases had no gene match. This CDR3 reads CASSSSRGAPGQGHYGYTF. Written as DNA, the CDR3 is TGTGCCAGCAGCTCCTCCCGAGGGGCACCGGGACAGGGGCACTATGGCTACACCTTC.

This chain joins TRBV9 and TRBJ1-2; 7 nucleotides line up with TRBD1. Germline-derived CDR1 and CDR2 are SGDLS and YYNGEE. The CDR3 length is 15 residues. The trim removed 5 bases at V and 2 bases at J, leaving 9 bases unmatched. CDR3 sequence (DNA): TGTGCCAGCAGTATCCGGGACAGAATAAACTATGGCTACACCTTC. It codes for CASSIRDRINYGYTF.

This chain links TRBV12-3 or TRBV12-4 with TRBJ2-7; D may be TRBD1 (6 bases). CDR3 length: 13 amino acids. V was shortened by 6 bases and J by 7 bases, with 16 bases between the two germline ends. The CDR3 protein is CASSLILGTEQYF. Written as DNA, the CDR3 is TGTGCCAGCAGCCTAATCCTGGGGACAGAGCAGTACTTC.

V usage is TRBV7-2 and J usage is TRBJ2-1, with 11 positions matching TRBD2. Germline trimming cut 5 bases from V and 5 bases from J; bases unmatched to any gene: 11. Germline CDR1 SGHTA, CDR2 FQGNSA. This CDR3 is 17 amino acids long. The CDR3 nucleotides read TGTGCCAGCAGCCCGAGAACCTATAGCGGGAGGGACAATGAGCAGTTCTTC. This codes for CASSPRTYSGRDNEQFF.

The CDR3 here is CASSSIGTGKGNEQFF. CDR3 bases: TGTGCCAGCAGCTCAATTGGGACAGGGAAGGGGAATGAGCAGTTCTTC. This chain links TRBV7-3 with TRBJ2-1; 9 nucleotides line up with TRBD1. Germline lookup yields CDR1 SGHTA and CDR2 FQGTGA. V lost 4 bases to trimming and J lost 7 bases; unmatched junction nucleotides: 11. There are 16 residues in the CDR3.

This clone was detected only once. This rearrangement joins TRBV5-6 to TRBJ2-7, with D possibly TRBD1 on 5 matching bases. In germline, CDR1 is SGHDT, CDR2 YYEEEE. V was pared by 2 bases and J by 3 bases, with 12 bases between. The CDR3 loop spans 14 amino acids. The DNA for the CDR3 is TGTGCCAGCAGCTTAGGGGTTCCCTTCTACGAGCAGTACTTC. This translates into CASSLGVPFYEQYF.

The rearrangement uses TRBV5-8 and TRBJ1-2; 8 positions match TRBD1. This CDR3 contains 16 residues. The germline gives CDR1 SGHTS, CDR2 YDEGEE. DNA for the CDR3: TGTGGCACAGGGGCGAAGGGGACAGGTTGGATTTATGGCTACACCTTC. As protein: CGTGAKGTGWIYGYTF.

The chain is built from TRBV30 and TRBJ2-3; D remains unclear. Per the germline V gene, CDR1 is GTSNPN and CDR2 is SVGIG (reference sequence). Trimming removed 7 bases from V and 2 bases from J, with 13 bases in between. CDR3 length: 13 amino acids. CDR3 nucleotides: TGTGCCTTGACTTCAACCCCCACAGATACGCAGTATTTT. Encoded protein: CALTSTPTDTQYF.

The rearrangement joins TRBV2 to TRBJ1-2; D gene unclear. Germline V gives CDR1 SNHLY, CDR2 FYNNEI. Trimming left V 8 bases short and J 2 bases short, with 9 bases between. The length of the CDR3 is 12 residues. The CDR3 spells CASDLKNYGYTF. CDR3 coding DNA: TGTGCCAGCGATCTTAAAAACTATGGCTACACCTTC.

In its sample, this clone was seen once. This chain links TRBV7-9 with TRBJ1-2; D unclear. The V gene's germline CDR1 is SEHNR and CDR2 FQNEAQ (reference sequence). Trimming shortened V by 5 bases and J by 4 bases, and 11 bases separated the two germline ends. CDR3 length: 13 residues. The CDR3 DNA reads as TGTGCCAGCAGCCCTCTCTTAACCTATGGCTACACCTTC. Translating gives CASSPLLTYGYTF.

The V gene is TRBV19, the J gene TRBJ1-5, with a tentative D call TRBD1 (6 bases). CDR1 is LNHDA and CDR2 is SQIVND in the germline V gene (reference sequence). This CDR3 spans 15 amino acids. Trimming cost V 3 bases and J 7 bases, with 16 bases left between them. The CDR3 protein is CASSIGGRLFQPQHF. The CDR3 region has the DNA TGTGCCAGTAGTATCGGGGGCAGGTTGTTCCAGCCCCAGCATTTT.

Here the CDR3 reads CASSEFARGRNSPLHF. The CDR3 DNA sequence: TGTGCCAGCAGTGAATTCGCCCGGGGGAGAAATTCACCCCTCCACTTT. This rearrangement joins TRBV6-1 to TRBJ1-6, with D possibly being TRBD1 (5 bases). This CDR3 spans 16 amino acids. Trimming shortened V by 2 bases and J by 7 bases, and 15 bases separated the two germline ends. Germline V CDR1 and CDR2: MNHNS, SASEGT.

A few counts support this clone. CDR3 in amino acids: CASSPRTSGSSYNEQFF. The CDR3, as DNA: TGCGCCAGCAGCCCTAGGACTAGCGGTAGCTCCTACAATGAGCAGTTCTTC. J is TRBJ2-1 and V is TRBV5-1; 10 bases agree with TRBD2. The CDR3 spans 17 residues. Germline CDR1 is SGHRS and CDR2 is YFSETQ. The ends lost 4 bases at V and 0 bases at J; junction bases unmatched: 7.

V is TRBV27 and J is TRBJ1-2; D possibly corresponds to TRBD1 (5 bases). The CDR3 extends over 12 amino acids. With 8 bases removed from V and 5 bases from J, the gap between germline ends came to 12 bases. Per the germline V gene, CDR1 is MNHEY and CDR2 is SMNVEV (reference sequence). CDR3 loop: CASVGTGYGYTF. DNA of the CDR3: TGTGCCAGCGTGGGGACGGGATATGGCTACACCTTC.